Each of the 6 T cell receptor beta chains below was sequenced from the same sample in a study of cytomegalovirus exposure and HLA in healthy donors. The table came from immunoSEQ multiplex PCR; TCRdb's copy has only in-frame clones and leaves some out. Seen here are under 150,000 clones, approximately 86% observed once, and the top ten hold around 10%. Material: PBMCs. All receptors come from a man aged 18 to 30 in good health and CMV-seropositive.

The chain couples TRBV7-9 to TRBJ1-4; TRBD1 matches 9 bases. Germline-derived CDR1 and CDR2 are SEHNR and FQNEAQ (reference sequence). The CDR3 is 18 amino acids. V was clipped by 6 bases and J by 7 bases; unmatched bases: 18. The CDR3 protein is CASRQRPGQGAGSEKLFF. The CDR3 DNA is TGTGCCAGCAGGCAGCGACCGGGACAGGGTGCCGGGAGTGAAAAACTGTTTTTT.

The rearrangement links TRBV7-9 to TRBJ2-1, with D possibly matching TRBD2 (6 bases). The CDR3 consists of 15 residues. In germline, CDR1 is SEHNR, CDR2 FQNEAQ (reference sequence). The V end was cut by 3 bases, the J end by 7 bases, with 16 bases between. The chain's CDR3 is CASSLTGSGKNEQFF. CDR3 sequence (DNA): TGTGCCAGCAGCTTGACGGGTAGCGGAAAAAATGAGCAGTTCTTC.

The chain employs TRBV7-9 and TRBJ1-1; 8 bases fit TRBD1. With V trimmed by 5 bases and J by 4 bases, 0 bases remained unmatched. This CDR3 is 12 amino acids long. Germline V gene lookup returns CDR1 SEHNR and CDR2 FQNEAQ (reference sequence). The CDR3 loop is CASSGQGTEAFF. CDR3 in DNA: TGTGCCAGCAGCGGACAGGGCACTGAAGCTTTCTTT.

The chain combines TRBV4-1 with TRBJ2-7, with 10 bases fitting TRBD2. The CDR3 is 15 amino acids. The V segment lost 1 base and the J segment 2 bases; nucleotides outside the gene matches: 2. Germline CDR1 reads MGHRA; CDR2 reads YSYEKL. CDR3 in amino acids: CASSQGAGGPYEQYF. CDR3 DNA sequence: TGCGCCAGCAGCCAAGGAGCGGGAGGGCCCTACGAGCAGTACTTC.

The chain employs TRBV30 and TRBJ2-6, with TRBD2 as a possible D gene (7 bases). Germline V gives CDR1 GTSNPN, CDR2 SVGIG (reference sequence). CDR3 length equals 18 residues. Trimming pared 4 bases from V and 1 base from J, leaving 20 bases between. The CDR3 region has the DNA TGTGCCTGGATGGGGGGGGCGACACCGACTTCTGGGGCCAACGTCCTGACTTTC. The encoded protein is CAWMGGATPTSGANVLTF.

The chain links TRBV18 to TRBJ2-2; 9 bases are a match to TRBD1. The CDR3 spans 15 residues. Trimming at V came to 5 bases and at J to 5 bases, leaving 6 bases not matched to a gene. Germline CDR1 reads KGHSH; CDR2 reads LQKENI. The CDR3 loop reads CASSTTGGWTGELFF. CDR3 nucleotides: TGTGCCAGCTCAACCACAGGGGGCTGGACCGGGGAGCTGTTTTTT.